The 13 T cell receptor beta chains presented below share a single source sample, sequenced in a study of blood T cell repertoires in COVID-19. Method: immunoSEQ multiplex PCR; TCRdb's copy keeps in-frame clones and lacks some. The top ten hold around 2.8% of the sample, which has a few hundred thousand clones, about 89% seen once. Sequencing input: peripheral blood. The receptors originated from a woman in her thirties with COVID-19, enrolled during active disease.

The V call is TRBV28, the J call TRBJ1-3; D is unresolved. Germline V gives CDR1 MDHEN, CDR2 SYDVKM. V was pared by 5 bases and J by 4 bases, with 15 bases between. The CDR3 contains 15 residues. CDR3 region: CASSAPGEAGNTIYF. The CDR3 nucleotides are TGTGCCAGCAGTGCTCCGGGTGAGGCCGGAAACACCATATATTTT.

V usage is TRBV2 and J usage is TRBJ2-5; TRBD1 aligns across 12 bases. Trimming took 4 bases from V and 4 from J; bases not matched to a gene: 10. The CDR3 totals 17 residues. Germline CDR1 SNHLY, CDR2 FYNNEI. CDR3 DNA: TGTGCCAGCAGTGGCCTGGGACAGGGGGCGGTCAGAGAGACCCAGTACTTC. The encoded protein is CASSGLGQGAVRETQYF.

The chain has TRBV20-1 and TRBJ2-5; unclear D gene. With 0 bases removed from V and 7 bases from J, the gap between germline ends came to 6 bases. The CDR3 sequence is 11 residues long. Germline CDR1 is DFQATT and CDR2 is SNEGSKA (reference sequence). CDR3 in amino acids: CSARDGWTQYF. CDR3 coding DNA: TGCAGTGCTAGAGACGGGTGGACCCAGTACTTC.

The rearrangement joins TRBV27 to TRBJ1-1; TRBD1 might be the D (5 bases). Per the germline V gene, CDR1 is MNHEY and CDR2 is SMNVEV (reference sequence). There are 14 residues in the CDR3. Trimming removed 0 bases at V and 0 bases at J, with 5 bases between. CDR3: CASSLSGVNTEAFF. CDR3 nucleotides: TGTGCCAGCAGTTTATCAGGGGTGAACACTGAAGCTTTCTTT.

The chain employs TRBV15 and TRBJ1-1; D is unresolved. This CDR3 contains 13 residues. The germline V and J ends were trimmed by 5 bases and 0 bases, with 7 bases remaining between them. CDR1 LNHNV and CDR2 YYDKDF come from the germline V gene (reference sequence). The CDR3, as DNA: TGTGCCACCAGCTTTATCCTGAACACTGAAGCTTTCTTT. It encodes CATSFILNTEAFF. Full variable domain (missing parts from reference TRBV15 and TRBJ1-1): DAMVIQNPRYQVTQFGKPVTLSCSQTLNHNVMYWYQQKSSQAPKLLFHYYDKDFNNEADTPDNFQSRRPNTSFCFLDIRSPGLGDTAMYLCATSFILNTEAFFGQGTRLTVV.

The J gene is TRBJ1-1, the V gene TRBV11-2; D gene uncertain. Germline V gene data show CDR1 as SGHAT and CDR2 as FQNNGV. Trimming cost V 8 bases and J 4 bases, with 8 bases left between them. The length of the CDR3 is 11 residues. The CDR3 protein is CASGRGTEAFF. The CDR3 nucleotides are TGTGCCAGCGGTAGAGGCACTGAAGCTTTCTTT.

The gene calls are TRBV29-1 and TRBJ2-1; 7 bases match TRBD2. In germline, CDR1 is SQVTM, CDR2 ANQGSEA. The CDR3 sequence is 18 residues long. Losses at the gene ends were 1 base for V and 10 bases for J; bases not matched to a gene: 22. Here the CDR3 reads CSVEAQPPQALRGGEQFF. CDR3 sequence (DNA): TGCAGCGTTGAAGCTCAACCTCCACAGGCCCTACGGGGAGGGGAGCAGTTCTTC.

The rearrangement links TRBV2 to TRBJ1-6, with no clear D. CDR1 and CDR2 from the germline V gene are SNHLY and FYNNEI. The CDR3 consists of 14 residues. V gave up 3 bases and J gave up 9 bases, with 12 bases separating them. This chain's CDR3 is CASSEMEETSPLHF. In DNA form, the CDR3 reads TGTGCCAGCAGTGAGATGGAGGAGACTTCACCCCTCCACTTT.

The rearrangement uses TRBV5-4 and TRBJ1-2; 9 nucleotides match TRBD1. This CDR3 spans 14 amino acids. V trimming: 4 bases; J trimming: 8 bases; junction bases outside the gene matches: 9. Germline values: CDR1 SGHNT, CDR2 YYREEE (reference sequence). CDR3 sequence reads: CASSRGDRGGGYTF. The CDR3 DNA is TGTGCCAGCAGCCGAGGAGACAGGGGGGGAGGCTACACCTTC. The full variable domain, completed using reference TRBV5-4 and TRBJ1-2, is ETGVTQSPTHLIKTRGQQVTLRCSSQSGHNTVSWYQQALGQGPQFIFQYYREEENGRGNFPPRFSGLQFPNYSSELNVNALELDDSALYLCASSRGDRGGGYTFGSGTRLTVV.

CDR3: CASSLEGTGVNTEAFF. CDR3 sequence (DNA): TGTGCCAGCAGCTTAGAGGGGACAGGAGTTAACACTGAAGCTTTCTTT. The chain uses TRBV7-2 and TRBJ1-1, with 8 bases lining up with TRBD1. CDR3 length equals 16 residues. The V gene's germline CDR1 is SGHTA and CDR2 FQGNSA. V shed 1 base and J 2 bases; nucleotides not matched to a gene: 6.

This clone was picked up one time. CDR3 coding DNA: TGTGCCAGCAGCTTATCATCAGGGTACGGCACTGAAGCTTTCTTT. This gives the protein CASSLSSGYGTEAFF. The V and J genes are TRBV11-2 and TRBJ1-1, with D tentatively TRBD1 (5 bases). V lost 2 bases, J lost 4 bases, and 14 bases lay in between. The CDR3 length is 15 residues. Looked up from germline, CDR1 is SGHAT and CDR2 is FQNNGV.

The rearrangement joins TRBV3-1 (or the pseudogene TRBV3-2) to TRBJ2-3; 12 bases align to TRBD2. Germline V gene data show CDR1 as LGHDT and CDR2 as YNNKEL (reference sequence). V gave up 0 bases and J gave up 5 bases; unmatched junction bases: 6. The length of the CDR3 is 17 residues. In DNA form, the CDR3 reads TGTGCCAGCAGCCAAGATCAACTAGCGGGAGGATTAGATACGCAGTATTTT. Amino acids: CASSQDQLAGGLDTQYF.

The J gene is TRBJ1-2, the V gene TRBV29-1, with 7 bases identical to TRBD1. Germline-derived CDR1 and CDR2 are SQVTM and ANQGSEA. The CDR3 extends over 16 amino acids. J was trimmed by 1 base and V by 3 bases; bases with no gene match: 11. The CDR3 nucleotides read TGCAGCGTTGATGTCGTCGGGACAGCCCTTAACTATGGCTACACCTTC. Protein product: CSVDVVGTALNYGYTF.